The next 8 T cell receptor beta chains were all read from a single sample in a study of control samples from healthy donors and cancer patients. Profiling relied on immunoSEQ multiplex PCR, and the TCRdb table lists in-frame clones only, not all of them. The table records 35,000 to 55,000 clones, more than 70% of them present only once. The sequenced material came from PBMCs. The source of these receptors is a woman in her sixties with lung cancer.

This clone was seen only once. This sequence joins TRBV6-5 and TRBJ2-3, with TRBD1 matching 7 bases. The V and J ends lost 7 bases and 2 bases, in that order; junction bases with no gene match: 6. The germline V gene encodes CDR1 MNHEY and CDR2 SVGAGI. The CDR3 covers 14 residues. The CDR3 loop reads CASNPDRDTDTQYF. The CDR3, as DNA: TGTGCCAGCAACCCCGACAGGGACACAGATACGCAGTATTTT.

The chain's CDR3 is CASSLNLGASGYTF. CDR3 DNA: TGTGCCAGCAGCTTAAATCTCGGGGCCTCTGGCTACACCTTC. The chain combines TRBV11-2 with TRBJ1-2; tentative D call: TRBD1 (5 bases). The germline gives CDR1 SGHAT, CDR2 FQNNGV. V was cut by 2 bases and J by 7 bases, with 14 bases left in between. This CDR3 contains 14 residues. Together with reference TRBV11-2 and TRBJ1-2, the CDR3 gives the full variable domain: EAGVAQSPRYKIIEKRQSVAFWCNPISGHATLYWYQQILGQGPKLLIQFQNNGVVDDSQLPKDRFSAERLKGVDSTLKIQPAKLEDSAVYLCASSLNLGASGYTFGSGTRLTVV.

This clone came up once. This chain uses TRBV19 with TRBJ1-6; D might be TRBD1 (5 bases). The CDR3 has 15 residues. Trimming removed 1 base at V and 2 bases at J, with 6 bases between. Germline CDR1 is LNHDA and CDR2 is SQIVND (reference sequence). CDR3 in amino acids: CASSIGDAYNSPLHF. CDR3 nucleotide sequence: TGTGCCAGTAGTATAGGGGACGCCTATAATTCACCCCTCCACTTT.

The rearrangement uses TRBV6-5 and TRBJ1-2, with unresolved D. Between the trimmed V and J ends, which lost 0 bases and 3 bases, there was a span of 11 bases. This CDR3 comprises 15 residues. Germline CDR1 is MNHEY and CDR2 is SVGAGI. The DNA for the CDR3 is TGTGCCAGCAGTTACTCGATGTACAGAGACTATGGCTACACCTTC. Translating gives CASSYSMYRDYGYTF.

V gene TRBV4-3 combines with J gene TRBJ1-5; D not certain. Trimming shortened V by 10 bases and J by 4 bases, and 14 bases separated the two germline ends. The length of the CDR3 is 13 residues. Germline CDR1 and CDR2: LGHNA and YSLEER. CDR3 in DNA: TGCGCCACCAACCGGGCCAGAAATCAGCCCCAGCATTTT. Amino acids: CATNRARNQPQHF.

The rearrangement uses TRBV30 and TRBJ1-1, with D unresolved. Between the trimmed V and J ends, which lost 2 bases and 0 bases, there was a span of 10 bases. CDR1 and CDR2 (germline): GTSNPN, SVGIG (reference sequence). The CDR3 spans 14 residues. CDR3 loop: CAWSRSTMNTEAFF. The CDR3 DNA sequence: TGTGCCTGGAGTCGCAGCACCATGAACACTGAAGCTTTCTTT. Full variable domain (remainder filled in from reference TRBV30 and TRBJ1-1): SQTIHQWPATLVQPVGSPLSLECTVEGTSNPNLYWYRQAAGRGLQLLFYSVGIGQISSEVPQNLSASRPQDRQFILSSKKLLLSDSGFYLCAWSRSTMNTEAFFGQGTRLTVV.

The chain combines TRBV2 with TRBJ2-7; D might be TRBD1 (5 bases). This CDR3 spans 13 amino acids. The ends were cut back, 3 bases at V and 3 bases at J, with 9 bases in the middle. Germline V gives CDR1 SNHLY, CDR2 FYNNEI. CDR3 nucleotide sequence: TGTGCCAGCAGTGATGACAGAGACTACGAGCAGTACTTC. As protein: CASSDDRDYEQYF. The variable domain in full, completed from reference TRBV2 and TRBJ2-7, reads EPEVTQTPSHQVTQMGQEVILRCVPISNHLYFYWYRQILGQKVEFLVSFYNNEISEKSEIFDDQFSVERPDGSNFTLKIRSTKLEDSAMYFCASSDDRDYEQYFGPGTRLTVT.

The V call is TRBV12-5, the J call TRBJ1-1, with 7 bases identical to TRBD1. The junction had 6 bases not matched to a gene; V was cut back by 5 bases and J by 0 bases. CDR1 and CDR2 from the germline V gene are LGHNT and FRNRAP. The CDR3 consists of 15 residues. DNA for the CDR3: TGTGCTAGTGGTGCCCAACAGGGGATGAACACTGAAGCTTTCTTT. This codes for CASGAQQGMNTEAFF.